Listed below are T cell receptor beta chains from one sample, sequenced in a study of OX40 agonist ivuxolimab in advanced cancers. Clones were sequenced by immunoSEQ multiplex PCR, and TCRdb holds only the in-frame ones, with some missing. The repertoire has tens of thousands of clones, about 82% of them found once; the top ten carry under 3%. Specimen: CD4+ or CD8+ T cells sorted from blood, collected in a trial of the OX40 agonist ivuxolimab. These TCRs come from an adult with an advanced solid tumor such as melanoma, head and neck, liver or kidney cancer. Each CDR3 is given with its conserved first and last residue. A D gene is named only where the DNA matches it firmly. The listing skips clone size in some rows; elsewhere it reads once, few, many or a size class.

D: TRBD1
J: TRBJ1-1
V: TRBV19
size: .
DNA: TGTGCCAGTAGACGTGACAGGGGCGGCACTGAAGCTTTCTTT
CDR3: CASRRDRGGTEAFF

D: .
J: TRBJ2-3
V: TRBV5-1
size: .
DNA: TGCGCCAGCAGCTTGGGGCAGGTGGGCACAGATACGCAGTATTTT
CDR3: CASSLGQVGTDTQYF

D: TRBD1
J: TRBJ1-6
V: TRBV2
size: .
DNA: TGTGCCAGCAGCCCGGGACAGGGAGGGTCACCCCTCCACTTT
CDR3: CASSPGQGGSPLHF

D: .
J: TRBJ2-1
V: TRBV5-5
size: few
DNA: TGTGCCAGCAGCTTGGATGCCCATGAGCAGTTCTTC
CDR3: CASSLDAHEQFF

D: .
J: TRBJ1-1
V: TRBV7-9
size: few
DNA: TGTGCCAGCAGCTTAGGTCTTATTGCCGTCGACACTGAAGCTTTCTTT
CDR3: CASSLGLIAVDTEAFF

D: TRBD1
J: TRBJ1-5
V: TRBV19
size: .
DNA: TGTGCCAGTAGTGTCCGGGACAGGGCTAACCAGCATTTT
CDR3: CASSVRDRANQHF

D: .
J: TRBJ1-2
V: TRBV6-5
size: .
DNA: TGTGCCAGCACCGAAGGGAGTTATGGCTACACCTTC
CDR3: CASTEGSYGYTF

D: .
J: TRBJ1-5
V: TRBV5-6
size: medium-sized
DNA: TGTGCCAGCAGCTTGGGGTACGGTCAGCCCCAGCATTTT
CDR3: CASSLGYGQPQHF

D: .
J: TRBJ2-5
V: TRBV28
size: .
DNA: TGTGCCAGCAGTTTGGCGGGACAGAAAGAGACCCAGTACTTC
CDR3: CASSLAGQKETQYF

D: .
J: TRBJ1-3
V: TRBV4-3
size: once
DNA: TGCGCCAGCAGCTTGGAGATCTACTCTGGAAACACCATATATTTT
CDR3: CASSLEIYSGNTIYF

D: TRBD2
J: TRBJ2-3
V: TRBV29-1
size: .
DNA: TGCAGCGTCGCGAATCTGCGGGGGGGCACAGATACGCAGTATTTT
CDR3: CSVANLRGGTDTQYF

D: TRBD1
J: TRBJ1-5
V: TRBV28
size: .
DNA: TGTGCCAGCAGTTTAAAGGCAGGGGGCCAGCCCCAGCATTTT
CDR3: CASSLKAGGQPQHF

D: TRBD2
J: TRBJ2-4
V: TRBV28
size: once
DNA: TGTGCCAGCACGGGGGGGGGAGCCAAAAACATTCAGTACTTC
CDR3: CASTGGGAKNIQYF

D: .
J: TRBJ2-2
V: TRBV14
size: .
DNA: TGTGCCAGCAGCCAAGGAGGAGGGGTTAGAGCCGGGGAGCTGTTTTTT
CDR3: CASSQGGGVRAGELFF

D: .
J: TRBJ1-1
V: TRBV29-1
size: once
DNA: TGCAGCGTTGAAGTCCCCGGGACTGAAGCTTTCTTT
CDR3: CSVEVPGTEAFF

D: .
J: TRBJ1-1
V: TRBV6-6
size: .
DNA: TGTGCCAGCAGTCCCACCCAACCGAACACTGAAGCTTTCTTT
CDR3: CASSPTQPNTEAFF

D: .
J: TRBJ1-5
V: TRBV7-2
size: .
DNA: TGTGCCAGCAGCTTAGCGCCCGGGGATCAGCCCCAGCATTTT
CDR3: CASSLAPGDQPQHF

D: .
J: TRBJ2-5
V: TRBV5-6
size: .
DNA: TGTGCCAGCAGCTTGCAGGGCAGAGAGACCCAGTACTTC
CDR3: CASSLQGRETQYF

D: TRBD1
J: TRBJ1-2
V: TRBV7-3
size: .
DNA: TGTGCCAGCAGCTATGGACAGGGCAACTATGGCTACACCTTC
CDR3: CASSYGQGNYGYTF

D: TRBD1
J: TRBJ1-5
V: TRBV19
size: .
DNA: TGTGCCAGTAGTTTCCGGACAGGACCTAATCAGCCCCAGCATTTT
CDR3: CASSFRTGPNQPQHF

D: TRBD1
J: TRBJ2-1
V: TRBV9
size: .
DNA: TGTGCCAGCGGGACAGGGAACAACAATGAGCAGTTCTTC
CDR3: CASGTGNNNEQFF

D: .
J: TRBJ2-5
V: TRBV18
size: .
DNA: TGTGCCAGCTCACGAAAGACGGAGACCCAGTACTTC
CDR3: CASSRKTETQYF

D: .
J: TRBJ2-5
V: TRBV29-1
size: .
DNA: TGCAGCGCCCGGGGAAAGGAGACCCAGTACTTC
CDR3: CSARGKETQYF

D: .
J: TRBJ1-2
V: TRBV14
size: .
DNA: TGTGCCAGCAGCCAAGATGCCCAGCCGGGGCATGGCTACACCTTC
CDR3: CASSQDAQPGHGYTF

D: .
J: TRBJ1-6
V: TRBV7-9
size: .
DNA: TGTGCCAGCAGCTTAGGGCAGGCGGGTTCACCCCTCCACTTT
CDR3: CASSLGQAGSPLHF

D: .
J: TRBJ2-5
V: TRBV30
size: .
DNA: TGTGCCTGTCCCTGGGCGGCAGGCTCCTCTACTTCGAAAGAGACCCAGTACTTC
CDR3: CACPWAAGSSTSKETQYF

D: .
J: TRBJ2-3
V: TRBV30
size: .
DNA: TGTGCCTGGAGGGGGCTCAGCACAGATACGCAGTATTTT
CDR3: CAWRGLSTDTQYF

D: TRBD1
J: TRBJ2-3
V: TRBV14
size: .
DNA: TGTGCCGGAAGGACAGGTAAAGGGGCAGATACGCAGTATTTT
CDR3: CAGRTGKGADTQYF